A selection of T cell receptor beta chains follows, all from one sample in a study of T cells in Graves' hyperthyroidism and ophthalmopathy. From the multiplex PCR reads, TCRdb called clonotypes with MiXCR, one entry per CDR3 protein. The sample lists around 540,000 distinct CDR3 sequences; about 16% were seen once. Sequenced material: blood. Receptors originate from a woman aged 25 to 39 with Graves' ophthalmopathy. Both conserved end residues are part of each CDR3. A D gene is named only where the DNA matches it firmly. Size is stated for part of the rows, as once, few or many counts, or as a class when the clone is expanded.

J gene,V gene,clone size,D gene,CDR3 protein,CDR3 DNA
TRBJ2-3,TRBV2,many,-,CASSPDFDYSSTDTQYF,TGTGCCAGCAGCCCCGACTTTGATTACTCTAGCACAGATACGCAGTATTTT
TRBJ2-1,TRBV11-2,-,-,CASKSGLLGSYNEQFF,TGTGCCAGCAAGTCGGGACTTCTAGGCTCCTACAATGAGCAGTTCTTC
TRBJ2-1,TRBV28,many,TRBD2,CASRRAGGGRDEQFF,TGTGCCAGCAGGAGAGCGGGAGGGGGTCGGGATGAGCAGTTCTTC
TRBJ1-2,TRBV9,-,-,CASSVVSNYGYTF,TGTGCCAGCAGCGTAGTTAGTAACTATGGCTACACCTTC
TRBJ2-1,TRBV7-8,-,TRBD2,CASSPRLAGVSGEQFF,TGTGCCAGCAGCCCTAGACTAGCGGGAGTATCGGGTGAGCAGTTCTTC
TRBJ2-7,TRBV7-9,many,-,CASSSPEGQNEQYF,TGTGCCAGCAGCTCCCCTGAGGGCCAGAACGAGCAGTACTTC
TRBJ2-5,TRBV14,many,TRBD2,CASSQGLAGETQYF,TGTGCCAGCAGCCAAGGTCTAGCGGGAGAGACCCAGTACTTC
TRBJ2-7,TRBV19,few,TRBD1,CASSSGRGYEQYF,TGTGCCAGTAGTTCTGGCAGGGGGTACGAGCAGTACTTC
TRBJ2-5,TRBV13,-,-,CASSFNRERETQYF,TGTGCCAGCAGCTTTAACAGGGAAAGGGAGACCCAGTACTTC
TRBJ2-7,TRBV28,many,-,CASSTREQYF,TGTGCCAGCAGTACGAGAGAGCAGTACTTC
TRBJ2-5,TRBV18,many,-,CASSLLDEEMHF,TGTGCCAGCTCCTTATTAGACGAAGAGATGCACTTC
TRBJ2-1,TRBV6-2/TRBV6-3,-,-,CASSHALLREQFF,TGTGCCAGCAGTCACGCCCTGCTAAGGGAGCAGTTCTTC
TRBJ2-2,TRBV7-2,-,-,CASSPNFGELFF,TGTGCCAGCAGCCCTAACTTCGGGGAGCTGTTTTTT
TRBJ1-4,TRBV13,-,-,CASSLEGHQKKLFF,TGTGCCAGCAGCTTAGAAGGACATCAAAAAAAACTGTTTTTT
TRBJ2-7,TRBV5-6,many,-,CASTDAGSNYEQYF,TGTGCCAGCACCGACGCGGGCAGCAACTACGAGCAGTACTTC
TRBJ2-1,TRBV20-1,-,-,CSAQKVSEQFF,TGCAGTGCCCAAAAGGTGAGCGAGCAGTTCTTC
TRBJ2-2,TRBV11-2,many,TRBD1,CASSFGTGNTGELFF,TGTGCCAGCAGCTTCGGGACAGGGAACACCGGGGAGCTGTTTTTT
TRBJ2-7,TRBV7-9,many,-,CASSKGYEQYF,TGTGCCAGCAGTAAGGGATACGAGCAGTACTTC
TRBJ2-1,TRBV11-2,many,TRBD2,CASSLTASGSLNEQFF,TGTGCCAGCAGCTTAACAGCCAGCGGGAGTCTCAATGAGCAGTTCTTC
TRBJ2-7,TRBV19,-,-,CASSIGGIQIYEQYF,TGTGCCAGTAGTATAGGAGGGATCCAGATCTACGAGCAGTACTTC
TRBJ2-1,TRBV4-1,-,TRBD2,CASSQVRTSEYNEQFF,TGCGCCAGCAGCCAAGTCCGGACTAGCGAGTACAATGAGCAGTTCTTC
TRBJ2-1,TRBV18,many,-,CASSPVGEVDNEQFF,TGTGCCAGCTCCCCAGTAGGGGAGGTAGACAATGAGCAGTTCTTC